The 3 T cell receptor beta chains presented below share a single source sample, sequenced in a study of blood T cell repertoires in COVID-19. Clones were read by immunoSEQ multiplex PCR, and TCRdb kept only the in-frame ones, dropping some. The sample has some 41,000 clones, nearly 85% seen once; the top ten hold less than 9.5%. The sample taken for sequencing was peripheral blood. The receptors here all came from an elderly man in a cohort sampled during active COVID-19.

The chain uses TRBV10-3 and TRBJ1-2; tentative D call: TRBD1 (6 bases). The CDR3 has 15 residues. Germline V gene sequence: CDR1 ENHRY, CDR2 SYGVKD. V lost 2 bases and J 3 bases, leaving 13 bases between the germline ends. The CDR3 coding sequence is TGTGCCATCAGTGAGGTACAGGGACCCTACTATGGCTACACCTTC. Translation: CAISEVQGPYYGYTF.

The chain has TRBV19 and TRBJ2-4, with 8 bases fitting TRBD1. The CDR3 is made up of 17 amino acids. CDR1 is LNHDA, CDR2 SQIVND, per germline (reference sequence). The V and J ends lost 6 bases and 1 base, in that order; junction bases with no gene match: 11. CDR3 sequence reads: CASSPGTGTSAKNIQYF. CDR3 coding DNA: TGTGCCAGTAGCCCCGGGACAGGTACTTCGGCCAAAAACATTCAGTACTTC.

V is TRBV28 and J is TRBJ1-2; D possibly corresponds to TRBD1 (6 bases). Trimming left V 6 bases short and J 7 bases short, with 12 bases between. Per germline, CDR1 MDHEN and CDR2 SYDVKM. There are 12 residues in the CDR3. DNA for the CDR3: TGTGCCAGCAGCTCTACAGGGTTTGGCTACACCTTC. This translates into CASSSTGFGYTF.